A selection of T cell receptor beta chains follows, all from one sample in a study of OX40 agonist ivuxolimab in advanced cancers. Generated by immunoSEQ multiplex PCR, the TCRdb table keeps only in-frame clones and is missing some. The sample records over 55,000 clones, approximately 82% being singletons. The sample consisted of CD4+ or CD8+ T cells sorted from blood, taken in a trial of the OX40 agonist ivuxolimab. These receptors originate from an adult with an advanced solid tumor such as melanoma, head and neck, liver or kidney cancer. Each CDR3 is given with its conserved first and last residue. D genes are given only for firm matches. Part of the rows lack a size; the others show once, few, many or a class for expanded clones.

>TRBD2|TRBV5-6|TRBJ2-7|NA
TGTGCCAGCAGCTTACTAGGCACGGGAGGCGAGCAGTACTTC
CASSLLGTGGEQYF
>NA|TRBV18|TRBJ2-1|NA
TGTGCCAGCTCACCACCGTCAAGGGGCTGGAGCTCCTACAATGAGCAGTTCTTC
CASSPPSRGWSSYNEQFF
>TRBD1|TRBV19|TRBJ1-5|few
TGTGCCAGTAGTCTCCAGGACAGGAGAAATCAGCCCCAGCATTTT
CASSLQDRRNQPQHF
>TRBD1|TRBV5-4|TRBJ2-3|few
TGTGCCAGCAGCTTAGACAGGGCGTCGGCAGATACGCAGTATTTT
CASSLDRASADTQYF
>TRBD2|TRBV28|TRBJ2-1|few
TGTGCCAGCAGTTTATCGGGAACGTGGCGGGAGGGCCCCCAGATCTACAATGAGCAGTTCTTC
CASSLSGTWREGPQIYNEQFF
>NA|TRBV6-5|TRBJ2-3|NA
TGTGCCAGCAGTTACTCGACAGGGAGGGGAAGAGATACGCAGTATTTT
CASSYSTGRGRDTQYF
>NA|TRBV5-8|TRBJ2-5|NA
TGTGCCAGCAGCCCTGGACTCGGGGAGACCCAGTACTTC
CASSPGLGETQYF
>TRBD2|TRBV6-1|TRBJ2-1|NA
TGTGCCAGCAGTGGGACGGGGGGGGCGGGCGAGCAGTTCTTC
CASSGTGGAGEQFF
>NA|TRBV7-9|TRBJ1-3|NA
TGTGCCAGCAGCTTAGTCGCCCAGAGCTCTGGAAACACCATATATTTT
CASSLVAQSSGNTIYF
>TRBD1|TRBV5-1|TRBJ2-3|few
TGCGCCAGCAGCTTTCCCCTACAGGGGGCGATCACAGATACGCAGTATTTT
CASSFPLQGAITDTQYF
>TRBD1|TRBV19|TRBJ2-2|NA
TGTGCCAGTCATTCAGGACAGGGAGTGACCGGGGAGCTGTTTTTT
CASHSGQGVTGELFF
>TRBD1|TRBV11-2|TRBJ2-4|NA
TGTGCCAGCAGAACCCCGGGACAGAAAAACATTCAGTACTTC
CASRTPGQKNIQYF
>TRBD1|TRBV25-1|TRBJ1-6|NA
TGTGCCAGCAGTGTAGGGCAGGGGGGTTCACCCCTCCACTTT
CASSVGQGGSPLHF
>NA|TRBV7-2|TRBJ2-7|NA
TGTGCCAGCGGGCGGGACCCTTCTCGGGAGCAGTACTTC
CASGRDPSREQYF
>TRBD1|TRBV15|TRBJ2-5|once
TGTGCCTCCGTCCCCTTGACAGGGATCCTAGAGACCCAGTACTTC
CASVPLTGILETQYF
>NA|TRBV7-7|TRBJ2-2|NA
TGTGCCAGCAGCTTAGTGCGATTCGGGGAGCTGTTTTTT
CASSLVRFGELFF
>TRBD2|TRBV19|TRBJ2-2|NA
TGTGCCAGTAGCGGGACTAGCGGAAAACGGGCGAACACCGGGGAGCTGTTTTTT
CASSGTSGKRANTGELFF
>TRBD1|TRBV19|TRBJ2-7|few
TGTGCCAGTAGTCCCGGGACAGAATCCTACGAGCAGTACTTC
CASSPGTESYEQYF
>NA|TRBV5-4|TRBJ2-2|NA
TGTGCCAGCAGCTCGCCGGGGAACACCGGGGAGCTGTTTTTT
CASSSPGNTGELFF
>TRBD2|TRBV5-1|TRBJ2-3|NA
TGCGCCAGCGTCGGGCGGGAGCAGGCAGATACGCAGTATTTT
CASVGREQADTQYF
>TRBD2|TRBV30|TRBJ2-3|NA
TGTGCCTGGAAAAGCGGGAGAGGGACAGATACGCAGTATTTT
CAWKSGRGTDTQYF
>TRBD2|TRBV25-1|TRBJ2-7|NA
TGTGCCAGCAGTGAAGGAGGCGGGAGGGCCTGGGAGCAGTACTTC
CASSEGGGRAWEQYF
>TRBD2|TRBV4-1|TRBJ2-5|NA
TGCGCCAGCAGCCAGAGGCTTACGGGAGGGCTTGAAGAGACCCAGTACTTC
CASSQRLTGGLEETQYF
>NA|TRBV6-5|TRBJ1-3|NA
TGTGCCAGCAGTTACAGTCAGAGGACCTCTGGAAACACCATATATTTT
CASSYSQRTSGNTIYF
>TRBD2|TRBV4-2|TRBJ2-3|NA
TGTGCCAGCAGCCGGGGGACTAGCGGGAGTACAGATACGCAGTATTTT
CASSRGTSGSTDTQYF
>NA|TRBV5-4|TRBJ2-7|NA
TGTGCCAGCAGCTTTGGTGTAGATGGCGAGCAGTACTTC
CASSFGVDGEQYF
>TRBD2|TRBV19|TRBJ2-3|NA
TGTGCCAGTAGTCCCCTAGCGGGCGCTAGCACAGATACGCAGTATTTT
CASSPLAGASTDTQYF
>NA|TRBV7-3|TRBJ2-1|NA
TGTGCCAGCAGCATAAACGGGAGACCCTACAATGAGCAGTTCTTC
CASSINGRPYNEQFF
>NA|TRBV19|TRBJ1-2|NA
TGTGCCAGTAGTTCAGAGATGAAGGGCTACACCTTC
CASSSEMKGYTF
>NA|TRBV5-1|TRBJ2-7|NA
TGCGCCAGCACACTGGGGGGAGCCTACGAGCAGTACTTC
CASTLGGAYEQYF
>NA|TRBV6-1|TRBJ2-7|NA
TGTGCCAGCAGTGAAGACCCCGCGGAGAGCTACGAGCAGTACTTC
CASSEDPAESYEQYF
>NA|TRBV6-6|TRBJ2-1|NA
TGTGCCACGGTCCCGCCGCAGGGCTCCTACAATGAGCAGTTCTTC
CATVPPQGSYNEQFF
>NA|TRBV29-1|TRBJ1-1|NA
TGCAGCGTTGGACTGGTGAACACTGAAGCTTTCTTT
CSVGLVNTEAFF
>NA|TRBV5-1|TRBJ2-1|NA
TGCGCCAGCAGCTTGGCCTACAATGAGCAGTTCTTC
CASSLAYNEQFF
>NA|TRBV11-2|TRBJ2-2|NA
TGTGCCAGCAGTTTAGATCTATCATCCGGGGAGCTGTTTTTT
CASSLDLSSGELFF
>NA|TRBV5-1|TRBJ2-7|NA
TGCGCCAGCAGCTCTACAGGGACCTACGAGCAGTACTTC
CASSSTGTYEQYF
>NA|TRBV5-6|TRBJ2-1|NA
TGTGCCAGCAGCTTGGTAGACAATGAGCAGTTCTTC
CASSLVDNEQFF
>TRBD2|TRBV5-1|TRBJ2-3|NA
TGCGCCAGCAGGGGGAGCGGGAGCGTAGATACGCAGTATTTT
CASRGSGSVDTQYF
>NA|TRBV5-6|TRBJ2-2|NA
TGTGCCAGCGGTCAGTCAAAAAGAGACACCGGGGAGCTGTTTTTT
CASGQSKRDTGELFF
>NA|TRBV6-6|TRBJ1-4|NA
TGTGCCAGCAGTCCGGACGTTCAACTGGGAAAACTGTTTTTT
CASSPDVQLGKLFF